The entry below describes one T cell receptor (beta chain). This entry comes from a study of OX40 agonist ivuxolimab in advanced cancers. Across the whole study: The drug used for patients, ivuxolimab, was an agonistic anti-OX40 (CD134) antibody. Under the entry rules, prior anti-PD-1, anti-PD-L1 or anti-CTLA-4 therapy was allowed, and more than 35% had some.

Measured with immunoSEQ multiplex PCR; TCRdb has only the in-frame clones, and not every one. The table lists around 38,000 clones, 86% of them singletons, with 9% to 14% in the top ten. This CDR3 is built from 13 residues. The V end was cut by 4 bases, the J end by 3 bases, with 7 bases between. Per germline, CDR1 MNHEY and CDR2 SVGAGI. The rearrangement uses TRBV6-5 and TRBJ2-1; TRBD2 is a possible D gene (5 bases). The sequenced sample was CD4+ or CD8+ T cells sorted from blood, obtained in a trial of the OX40 agonist ivuxolimab. The receptor was derived from an adult with an advanced solid tumor such as melanoma, head and neck, liver or kidney cancer. In DNA form, the CDR3 reads TGTGCCAGCAGTTGGACTGTCTACAATGAGCAGTTCTTC. This gives the protein CASSWTVYNEQFF.